The 32 T cell receptor beta chains listed next were all sequenced from one sample in a study of blood T cell repertoires in COVID-19. The table came from immunoSEQ multiplex PCR; TCRdb's copy has only in-frame clones and leaves some out. The table records fewer than 250,000 clones, roughly four fifths of them present only once. Sequenced material: peripheral blood. The receptors derive from an older woman with acute or convalescent COVID-19.

This clone was counted between two and nine times. The CDR3 loop is CASSERGGTSQPYEQYF. In nucleotides, the CDR3 is TGCGCCAGCAGTGAAAGAGGGGGGACTAGCCAGCCCTACGAGCAGTACTTC. The genes are TRBV10-1 and TRBJ2-7, with TRBD2 matching 9 bases. This CDR3 spans 17 amino acids. V lost 3 bases and J lost 2; bases outside the gene matches: 11. Looked up from germline, CDR1 is WNHNN and CDR2 is SYGVQD (reference sequence).

This clone is a singleton in its sample. V gene TRBV28 combines with J gene TRBJ2-2; TRBD2 matches at 7 bases. CDR3 length: 15 amino acids. V lost 4 bases, J lost 4 bases, and 6 bases stayed unmatched. Germline loops: CDR1 MDHEN, CDR2 SYDVKM. The CDR3 nucleotides are TGTGCCAGCAGTTCCGGGGGGTCGGCCACCGGGGAGCTGTTTTTT. Translating it yields CASSSGGSATGELFF.

Details on this clone: Other DNA sequences of this sample code for an identical CDR3. The rearrangement joins TRBV29-1 to TRBJ1-2; D uncertain. The CDR3 is 12 amino acids. CDR1 and CDR2 from the germline V gene are SQVTM and ANQGSEA. The V gene lost 3 bases and the J gene lost 0 bases, with 5 bases spanning the gap. CDR3 DNA sequence: TGCAGCGTTGACGGGACTAACTATGGCTACACCTTC. It translates to CSVDGTNYGYTF.

This clone was recorded only once. The chain employs TRBV7-8 and TRBJ2-6; TRBD1 might be the D (6 bases). The V end lost 1 base, the J end lost 0 bases, and 13 bases lay between the germline ends. The CDR3 totals 18 residues. CDR1 is SGHVS and CDR2 is FQNEAQ in the germline V gene. The CDR3 spells CASSLGYQTGSGANVLTF. The DNA of the CDR3 is TGTGCCAGCAGCTTAGGCTATCAGACAGGCTCTGGGGCCAACGTCCTGACTTTC.

J is TRBJ2-1 and V is TRBV7-9, with 9 bases fitting TRBD2. With 5 bases clipped from V and 8 bases from J, the junction kept 13 bases outside the gene matches. Per germline, CDR1 SEHNR and CDR2 FQNEAQ (reference sequence). The CDR3 consists of 16 residues. The CDR3 DNA reads as TGTGCCAGCAGCCCCCCGCGGGCTAGCGGGGTCGATGAGCAGTTCTTC. It encodes CASSPPRASGVDEQFF.

The chain is built from TRBV5-4 and TRBJ2-1; the match to TRBD1 covers 7 bases. Germline V gives CDR1 SGHNT, CDR2 YYREEE (reference sequence). The CDR3 has 15 amino acids. Trimming cost V 2 bases and J 4 bases; bases outside gene matches: 6. The CDR3 nucleotides are TGTGCCAGCAGCTTTCCGGGACAGATATACAATGAGCAGTTCTTC. Protein product: CASSFPGQIYNEQFF.

The chain has TRBV10-1 and TRBJ1-1; D is unclear. The CDR3 length is 14 residues. Germline V lookup: CDR1 WNHNN, CDR2 SYGVQD (reference sequence). V lost 2 bases to trimming and J lost 3 bases, with 10 bases between them. CDR3 region: CASSEGTEYTEAFF. CDR3 in DNA: TGCGCCAGCAGTGAGGGTACGGAGTACACTGAAGCTTTCTTT.

A note on this clone: The same CDR3 arises from other DNA sequences in this sample as well. The chain joins TRBV5-1 to TRBJ2-3; TRBD1 might be the D (5 bases). This CDR3 spans 14 amino acids. The V gene's germline CDR1 is SGHRS and CDR2 YFSETQ. Trimming took off 0 bases at V and 2 bases at J, with 7 bases between the two ends. This chain's CDR3 is CASSLGQSTDTQYF. In DNA form, the CDR3 reads TGCGCCAGCAGCTTGGGACAGTCCACAGATACGCAGTATTTT.

The CDR3 sequence: CASSSRVADTGELFF. DNA for the CDR3: TGTGCCAGCAGCTCCCGGGTAGCCGACACCGGGGAGCTGTTTTTT. The chain carries TRBV5-4 and TRBJ2-2, with no clear D. CDR3 length equals 15 residues. CDR1 SGHNT and CDR2 YYREEE come from the germline V gene (reference sequence). V was pared by 3 bases and J by 3 bases, with 12 bases between.

The rearrangement links TRBV10-3 to TRBJ1-3, with TRBD1 identical over 7 bases. The junction had 5 bases not matched to a gene; V was cut back by 3 bases and J by 0 bases. Germline V gives CDR1 ENHRY, CDR2 SYGVKD. This CDR3 is 16 amino acids long. This chain's CDR3 is CAISDTGAPSGNTIYF. DNA of the CDR3: TGTGCCATCAGTGATACAGGGGCTCCCTCTGGAAACACCATATATTTT.

This clone occurred a few times. The V call is TRBV5-6, the J call TRBJ1-6; D is ambiguous. The germline CDR1 and CDR2 sequences are SGHDT and YYEEEE. This CDR3 has 14 residues. V lost 3 bases to trimming and J lost 10 bases, with 14 bases between them. CDR3 protein: CASSSVRGTSPLHF. As DNA, the CDR3 is TGTGCCAGCAGCTCGGTTCGAGGAACCTCACCCCTCCACTTT.

V is TRBV9 and J is TRBJ1-6; D is undetermined. CDR3 length: 14 amino acids. V shed 0 bases and J shed 7 bases, with 8 bases lying between them. The germline V gene has CDR1 SGDLS and CDR2 YYNGEE. The CDR3 DNA sequence: TGTGCCAGCAGCGTAGGGGCAGTAAATTCACCCCTCCACTTT. Its protein product is CASSVGAVNSPLHF.

Only one count was recorded for this clone. The chain is built from TRBV18 and TRBJ1-1, with TRBD1 identical over 8 bases. This CDR3 contains 15 residues. Germline V gene data show CDR1 as KGHSH and CDR2 as LQKENI. The V segment lost 6 bases and the J segment 3 bases; nucleotides outside the gene matches: 9. CDR3 sequence: CASSTGGPRDTEAFF. The CDR3 coding sequence is TGTGCCAGCTCTACAGGGGGGCCCCGCGACACTGAAGCTTTCTTT.

The V and J genes are TRBV6-4 and TRBJ2-3; perhaps TRBD1 as D (6 bases). This CDR3 has 13 residues. The germline V gene has CDR1 MRHNA and CDR2 SNTAGT. Trimming removed 3 bases from V and 3 bases from J, with 7 bases in between. CDR3 coding DNA: TGTGCCAGCAGTGAGCAGGGGACAGATACGCAGTATTTT. Protein sequence: CASSEQGTDTQYF.

The chain recombines TRBV10-3 with TRBJ2-7; 7 nucleotides match TRBD2. After removal of 4 bases from V and 3 bases from J, the junction contained 9 bases not matched to a gene. Looked up from germline, CDR1 is ENHRY and CDR2 is SYGVKD. The CDR3 consists of 15 residues. This chain's CDR3 is CAISVGVGGSYEQYF. DNA of the CDR3: TGTGCCATCAGTGTAGGAGTGGGGGGGAGCTACGAGCAGTACTTC.

The rearrangement links TRBV29-1 to TRBJ1-1; the D gene is possibly TRBD1 (6 bases). Germline lookup yields CDR1 SQVTM and CDR2 ANQGSEA. V was shortened by 7 bases and J by 5 bases, with 14 bases between the two germline ends. This CDR3 contains 12 residues. CDR3 amino acids: CSGSRGTTEAFF. CDR3 in DNA: TGCAGCGGCAGCAGGGGAACAACTGAAGCTTTCTTT.

V is TRBV18 and J is TRBJ1-2; D is unresolved. Germline V CDR1 and CDR2: KGHSH, LQKENI. V was clipped by 0 bases and J by 5 bases, with 13 bases between them. The CDR3 covers 15 residues. CDR3 protein: CASSPPGRRPYGYTF. DNA for the CDR3: TGTGCCAGCTCACCACCGGGCAGGCGTCCATATGGCTACACCTTC.

This clone was found a few times. V and J are TRBV25-1 and TRBJ2-7; 8 bases match TRBD2. After removal of 4 bases from V and 0 bases from J, the junction contained 5 bases not matched to a gene. CDR1 is MGHDK and CDR2 is SYGVNS in the germline V gene. The CDR3 has 15 amino acids. CDR3 in amino acids: CASSVAGLSSYEQYF. The CDR3 DNA follows: TGTGCCAGCAGTGTAGCGGGGCTGAGCTCCTACGAGCAGTACTTC.

The V and J genes are TRBV28 and TRBJ1-4; D gene unclear. Germline values: CDR1 MDHEN, CDR2 SYDVKM. Deletions cut 8 bases from V and 0 bases from J, with 13 bases between. The CDR3 totals 15 residues. The CDR3 sequence is CASHAGSATNEKLFF. The CDR3 coding sequence is TGTGCCAGCCATGCCGGGTCTGCAACTAATGAAAAACTGTTTTTT. The full variable domain, rest sourced from reference TRBV28 and TRBJ1-4, is DVKVTQSSRYLVKRTGEKVFLECVQDMDHENMFWYRQDPGLGLRLIYFSYDVKMKEKGDIPEGYSVSREKKERFSLILESASTNQTSMYLCASHAGSATNEKLFFGSGTQLSVL.

The CDR3 bases are TGTGCCAGCTCACCGAACGGGGGACCGTACGAGCAGTACTTC. The encoded protein is CASSPNGGPYEQYF. This chain connects TRBV18 to TRBJ2-7, with a weak D call TRBD2 (6 bases). Germline V gives CDR1 KGHSH, CDR2 LQKENI. Trimming cost V 3 bases and J 4 bases, with 13 bases left between them. This CDR3 comprises 14 residues.

The rearrangement links TRBV2 to TRBJ1-4; D not certain. The germline gives CDR1 SNHLY, CDR2 FYNNEI. There are 13 residues in the CDR3. Trimming took 3 bases from V and 3 from J, leaving 5 bases between them. The CDR3 region has the DNA TGTGCCAGCAGTGACGGTCCTAATGAAAAACTGTTTTTT. Translating it yields CASSDGPNEKLFF.

The chain carries TRBV27 and TRBJ1-4, with 9 bases identical to TRBD1. The CDR3 length is 17 residues. Germline V lookup: CDR1 MNHEY, CDR2 SMNVEV (reference sequence). V lost 3 bases and J lost 7; bases outside the gene matches: 12. The CDR3 DNA is TGTGCCAGCAGTTTTGAGGGACAGGGTCGCCAGAGTGAAAAACTGTTTTTT. Protein sequence: CASSFEGQGRQSEKLFF.

This chain uses TRBV10-1 with TRBJ2-5; D is perhaps TRBD2 (5 bases). Germline V lookup: CDR1 WNHNN, CDR2 SYGVQD (reference sequence). V dropped 2 bases and J dropped 2 bases, with 12 bases sitting between them. The CDR3 length is 15 residues. The CDR3: CASSERGLRQETQYF. Here the CDR3 DNA reads TGCGCCAGCAGTGAGCGGGGTTTGAGGCAAGAGACCCAGTACTTC.

J is TRBJ2-6 and V is TRBV24-1; possibly TRBD2 for D (5 bases). The V gene's germline CDR1 is KGHDR and CDR2 SFDVKD. The CDR3 runs to 19 residues. V shed 2 bases and J shed 3 bases, with 19 bases lying between them. The CDR3 coding sequence is TGTGCCACCAGTGATTCTTGGACCGCGGGTGACTTTGGGGCCAACGTCCTGACTTTC. This gives the protein CATSDSWTAGDFGANVLTF.

This sequence joins TRBV2 and TRBJ1-4; no reliable D call. Trimming took 2 bases from V and 8 from J, leaving 15 bases between them. There are 15 residues in the CDR3. CDR1 and CDR2 from the germline V gene are SNHLY and FYNNEI. The CDR3 spells CASSEITGRSEKLFF. The DNA for the CDR3 is TGTGCCAGCAGTGAAATTACGGGGAGGTCGGAAAAACTGTTTTTT.

The genes are TRBV5-1 and TRBJ1-2; D is unresolved. This CDR3 region has 14 residues. The germline V gene encodes CDR1 SGHRS and CDR2 YFSETQ. The V and J ends lost 0 bases and 7 bases respectively, with 13 bases between them. CDR3 region: CASSLEQQAGGYTF. The DNA of the CDR3 is TGCGCCAGCAGCTTGGAACAGCAGGCTGGTGGCTACACCTTC.

The chain carries TRBV6-6 and TRBJ1-5, with TRBD1 matching over 8 bases. Germline V gene lookup returns CDR1 MNHNY and CDR2 SVGAGI (reference sequence). Trimming cost V 3 bases and J 2 bases; bases outside gene matches: 3. The length of the CDR3 is 15 residues. The CDR3 DNA follows: TGTGCCAGCAGTTATTTGGACAGGGGCAATCAGCCCCAGCATTTT. Translated, it gives CASSYLDRGNQPQHF.

The chain couples TRBV5-4 to TRBJ1-1; 8 bases map to TRBD1. Germline lookup yields CDR1 SGHNT and CDR2 YYREEE (reference sequence). J gave up 0 bases and V 4 bases, and 5 bases lay outside the gene matches. This CDR3 comprises 15 residues. This CDR3 reads CASSGRQGMNTEAFF. In nucleotides, the CDR3 is TGTGCCAGCAGCGGAAGACAGGGGATGAACACTGAAGCTTTCTTT. The full variable domain, in which reference TRBV5-4 and TRBJ1-1 provide the parts outside the CDR3, is ETGVTQSPTHLIKTRGQQVTLRCSSQSGHNTVSWYQQALGQGPQFIFQYYREEENGRGNFPPRFSGLQFPNYSSELNVNALELDDSALYLCASSGRQGMNTEAFFGQGTRLTVV.

This chain links TRBV14 with TRBJ2-1, with TRBD2 matching 10 bases. The CDR3 loop spans 16 amino acids. The germline CDR1 and CDR2 sequences are SGHDN and FVKESK. J lost 8 bases, V lost 0 bases, and 7 bases had no gene match. Here the CDR3 DNA reads TGTGCCAGCAGCCAAGAGTCTAGCGGGGGTAGGGATGAGCAGTTCTTC. It codes for CASSQESSGGRDEQFF.

Note on this clone: The junction shows a germline mismatch at one end, possibly a read error. V and J are TRBV7-2 and TRBJ1-1, with TRBD1 matching over 7 bases. There are 14 residues in the CDR3. The germline gives CDR1 SGHTA, CDR2 FQGNSA. CDR3 protein: CASRLGQVNTEAFF. The CDR3, as DNA: TGTGCCAGCAGGTTAGGACAGGTAAACACTGAAGCTTTCTTT.

The chain carries TRBV29-1 and TRBJ1-3; D is possibly TRBD1 (5 bases). CDR1 is SQVTM, CDR2 ANQGSEA, per germline. Trimming cost V 7 bases and J 3 bases, with 13 bases left between them. This CDR3 is built from 13 residues. The CDR3 DNA follows: TGCAGCGCGGACCCGGGGGTTGGAAACACCATATATTTT. Residues: CSADPGVGNTIYF.

The rearrangement uses TRBV9 and TRBJ1-1; D not certain. Trimming removed 4 bases at V and 4 bases at J, with 17 bases between. CDR3 length equals 15 residues. Germline V lookup: CDR1 SGDLS, CDR2 YYNGEE. CDR3 coding DNA: TGTGCCAGCAGCCCCTACCTGGTCGGTGGCACTGAAGCTTTCTTT. It is translated as CASSPYLVGGTEAFF.